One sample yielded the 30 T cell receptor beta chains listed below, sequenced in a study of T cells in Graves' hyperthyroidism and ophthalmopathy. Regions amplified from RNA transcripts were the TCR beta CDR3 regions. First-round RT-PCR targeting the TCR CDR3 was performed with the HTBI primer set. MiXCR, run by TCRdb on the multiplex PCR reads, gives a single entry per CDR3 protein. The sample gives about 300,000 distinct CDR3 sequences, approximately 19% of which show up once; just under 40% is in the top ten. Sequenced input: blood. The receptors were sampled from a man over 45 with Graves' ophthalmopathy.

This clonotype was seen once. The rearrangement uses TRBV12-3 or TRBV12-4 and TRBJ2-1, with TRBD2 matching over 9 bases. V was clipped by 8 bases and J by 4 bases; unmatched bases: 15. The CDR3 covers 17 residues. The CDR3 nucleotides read TGTGCCAGCTCTCCGTCGGGACTAGCTGACCCATACAATGAGCAGTTCTTC. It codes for CASSPSGLADPYNEQFF.

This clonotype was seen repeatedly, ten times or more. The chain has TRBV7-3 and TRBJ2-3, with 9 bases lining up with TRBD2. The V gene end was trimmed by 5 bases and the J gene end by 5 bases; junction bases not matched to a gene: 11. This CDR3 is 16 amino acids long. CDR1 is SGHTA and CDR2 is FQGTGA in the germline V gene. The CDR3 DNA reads TGTGCCAGCAGCCCAGAGCTAGCGGGAAGTGGAGATACGCAGTATTTT. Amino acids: CASSPELAGSGDTQYF.

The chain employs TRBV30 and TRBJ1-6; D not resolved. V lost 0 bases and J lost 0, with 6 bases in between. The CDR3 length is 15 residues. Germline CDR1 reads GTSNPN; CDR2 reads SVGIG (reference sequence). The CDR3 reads CAWSVRISYNSPLHF. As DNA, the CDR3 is TGTGCCTGGAGTGTACGAATCTCCTATAATTCACCCCTCCACTTT.

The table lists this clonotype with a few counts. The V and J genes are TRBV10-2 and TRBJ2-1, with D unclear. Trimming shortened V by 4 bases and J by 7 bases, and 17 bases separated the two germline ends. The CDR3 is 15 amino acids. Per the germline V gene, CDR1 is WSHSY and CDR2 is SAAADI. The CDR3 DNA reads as TGCGCCAGCAGTGGAACGATAGAACTCTTAAATGAGCAGTTCTTC. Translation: CASSGTIELLNEQFF.

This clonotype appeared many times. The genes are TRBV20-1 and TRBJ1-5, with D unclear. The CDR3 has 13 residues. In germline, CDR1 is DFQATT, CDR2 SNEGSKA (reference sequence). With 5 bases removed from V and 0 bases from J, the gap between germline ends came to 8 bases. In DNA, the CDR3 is TGCAGTGCTCGACGGAATAGCAATCAGCCCCAGCATTTT. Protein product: CSARRNSNQPQHF.

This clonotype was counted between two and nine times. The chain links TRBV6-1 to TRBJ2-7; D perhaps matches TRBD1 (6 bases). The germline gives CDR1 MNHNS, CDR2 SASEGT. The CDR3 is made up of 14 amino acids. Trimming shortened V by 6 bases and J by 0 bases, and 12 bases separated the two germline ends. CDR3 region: CASSLQGTSYEQYF. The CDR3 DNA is TGTGCCAGCAGCCTACAGGGAACCTCCTACGAGCAGTACTTC.

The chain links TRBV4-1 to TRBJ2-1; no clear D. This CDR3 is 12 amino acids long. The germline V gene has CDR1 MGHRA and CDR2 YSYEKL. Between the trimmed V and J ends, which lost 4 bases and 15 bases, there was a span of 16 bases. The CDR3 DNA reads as TGCGCCAGCAGCCGCCCACTTGGGGATCGGTTCTTC. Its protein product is CASSRPLGDRFF.

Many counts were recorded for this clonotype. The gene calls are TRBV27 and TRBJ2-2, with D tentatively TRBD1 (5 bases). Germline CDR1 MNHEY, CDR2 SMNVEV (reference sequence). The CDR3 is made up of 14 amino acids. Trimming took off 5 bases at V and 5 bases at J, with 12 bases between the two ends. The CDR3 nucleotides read TGTGCCAGCAGTCTCAGGGTACGGACCGGGGAGCTGTTTTTT. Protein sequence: CASSLRVRTGELFF.

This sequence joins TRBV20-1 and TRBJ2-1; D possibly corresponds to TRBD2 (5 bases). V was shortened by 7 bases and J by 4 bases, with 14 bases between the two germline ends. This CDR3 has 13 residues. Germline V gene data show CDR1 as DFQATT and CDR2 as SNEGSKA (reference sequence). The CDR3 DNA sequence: TGCAGTGGACGGGGTGCGTTTTACAATGAGCAGTTCTTC. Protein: CSGRGAFYNEQFF.

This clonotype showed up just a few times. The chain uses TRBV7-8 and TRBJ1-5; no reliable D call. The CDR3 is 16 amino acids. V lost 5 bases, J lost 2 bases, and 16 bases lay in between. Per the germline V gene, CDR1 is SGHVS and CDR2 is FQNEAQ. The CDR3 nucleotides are TGTGCCAGCAGCACCGTGTCGGCTACTGGCAATCAGCCCCAGCATTTT. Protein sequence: CASSTVSATGNQPQHF.

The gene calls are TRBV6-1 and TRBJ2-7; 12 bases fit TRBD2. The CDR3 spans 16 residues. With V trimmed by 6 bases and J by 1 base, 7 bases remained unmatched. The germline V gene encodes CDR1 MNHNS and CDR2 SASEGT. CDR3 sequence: CASSIGTSGFSYEQYF. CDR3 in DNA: TGTGCCAGCAGCATTGGGACTAGCGGGTTTTCCTACGAGCAGTACTTC.

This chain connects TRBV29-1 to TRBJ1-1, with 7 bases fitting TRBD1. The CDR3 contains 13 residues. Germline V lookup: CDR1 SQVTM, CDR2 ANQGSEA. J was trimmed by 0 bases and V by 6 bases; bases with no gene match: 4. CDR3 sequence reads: CSVRGQLNTEAFF. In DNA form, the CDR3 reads TGCAGCGTCCGGGGACAGCTGAACACTGAAGCTTTCTTT.

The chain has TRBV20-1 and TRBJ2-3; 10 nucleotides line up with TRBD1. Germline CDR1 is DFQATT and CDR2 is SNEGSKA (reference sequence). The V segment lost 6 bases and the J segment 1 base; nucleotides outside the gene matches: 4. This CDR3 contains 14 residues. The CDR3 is CSATDRGRTDTQYF. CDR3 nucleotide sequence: TGCAGTGCCACAGACAGGGGGCGCACAGATACGCAGTATTTT.

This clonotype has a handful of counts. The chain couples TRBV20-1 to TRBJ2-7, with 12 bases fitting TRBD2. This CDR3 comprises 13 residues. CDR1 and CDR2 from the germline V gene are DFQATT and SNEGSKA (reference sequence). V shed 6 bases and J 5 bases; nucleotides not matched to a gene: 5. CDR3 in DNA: TGCAGTGCCAGACTAGCGGGAGACAACGAGCAGTACTTC. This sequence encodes CSARLAGDNEQYF.

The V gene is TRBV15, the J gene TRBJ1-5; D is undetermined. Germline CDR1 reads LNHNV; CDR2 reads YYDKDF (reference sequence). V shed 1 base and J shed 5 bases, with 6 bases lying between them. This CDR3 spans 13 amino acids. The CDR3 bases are TGTGCCACCAGCAGAGTGGAGGATCAGCCCCAGCATTTT. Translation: CATSRVEDQPQHF.

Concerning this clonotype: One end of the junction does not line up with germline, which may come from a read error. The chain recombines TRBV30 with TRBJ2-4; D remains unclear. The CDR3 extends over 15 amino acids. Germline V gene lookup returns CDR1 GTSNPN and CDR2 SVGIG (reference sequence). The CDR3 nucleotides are TGTGCCTGGAGTGTACTCCGGAGTACCAAAGACATTCAGTACTTC. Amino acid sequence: CAWSVLRSTKDIQYF. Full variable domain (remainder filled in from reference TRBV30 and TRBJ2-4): SQTIHQWPATLVQPVGSPLSLECTVEGTSNPNLYWYRQAAGRGLQLLFYSVGIGQISSEVPQNLSASRPQDRQFILSSKKLLLSDSGFYLCAWSVLRSTKDIQYFGAGTRLSVL.

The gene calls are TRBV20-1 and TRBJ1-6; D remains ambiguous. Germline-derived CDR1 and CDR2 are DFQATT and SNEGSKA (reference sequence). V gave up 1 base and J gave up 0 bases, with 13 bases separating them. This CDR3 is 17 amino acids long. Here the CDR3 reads CSARVGSEGSYNSPLHF. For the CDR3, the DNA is TGCAGTGCTAGAGTAGGTTCTGAGGGCTCCTATAATTCACCCCTCCACTTT.

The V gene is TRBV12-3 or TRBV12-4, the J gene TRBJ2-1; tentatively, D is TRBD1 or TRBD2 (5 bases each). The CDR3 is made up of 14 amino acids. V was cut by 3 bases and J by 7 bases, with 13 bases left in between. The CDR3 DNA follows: TGTGCCAGCAGTTTGATAGGGACGATGAATGAGCAGTTCTTC. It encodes CASSLIGTMNEQFF.

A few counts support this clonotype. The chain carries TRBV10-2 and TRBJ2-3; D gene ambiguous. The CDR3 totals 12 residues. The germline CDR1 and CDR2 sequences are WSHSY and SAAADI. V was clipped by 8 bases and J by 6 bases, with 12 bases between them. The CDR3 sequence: CASQAIADTQYF. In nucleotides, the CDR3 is TGCGCCAGCCAGGCCATTGCGGATACGCAGTATTTT.

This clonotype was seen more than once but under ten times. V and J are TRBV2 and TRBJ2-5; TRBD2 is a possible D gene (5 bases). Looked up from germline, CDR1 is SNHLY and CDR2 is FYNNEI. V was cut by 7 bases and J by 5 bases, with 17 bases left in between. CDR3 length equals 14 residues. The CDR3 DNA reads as TGTGCCAGCAAACCCGTTAGCGTGCCGGAGACCCAGTACTTC. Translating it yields CASKPVSVPETQYF.

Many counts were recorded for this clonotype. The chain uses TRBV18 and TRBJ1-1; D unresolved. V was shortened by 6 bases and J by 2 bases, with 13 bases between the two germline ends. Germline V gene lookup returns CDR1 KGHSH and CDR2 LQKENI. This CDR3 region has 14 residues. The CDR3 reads CASSRSASNTEAFF. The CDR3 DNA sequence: TGTGCCAGCTCTAGGTCAGCATCCAACACTGAAGCTTTCTTT.

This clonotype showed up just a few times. CDR3 residues: CAGWVWIEDEQFF. The DNA for the CDR3 is TGCGCCGGTTGGGTCTGGATTGAGGATGAGCAGTTCTTC. The gene calls are TRBV10-2 and TRBJ2-1, with D unresolved. Germline assignment: CDR1 WSHSY and CDR2 SAAADI. With 11 bases removed from V and 8 bases from J, the gap between germline ends came to 19 bases. The length of the CDR3 is 13 residues.

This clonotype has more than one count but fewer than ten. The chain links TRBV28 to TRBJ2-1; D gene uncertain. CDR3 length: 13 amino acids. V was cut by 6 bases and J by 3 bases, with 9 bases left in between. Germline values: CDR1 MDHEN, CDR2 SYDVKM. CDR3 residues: CASSSGYYNEQFF. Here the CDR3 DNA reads TGTGCCAGCAGCTCTGGTTACTACAATGAGCAGTTCTTC.

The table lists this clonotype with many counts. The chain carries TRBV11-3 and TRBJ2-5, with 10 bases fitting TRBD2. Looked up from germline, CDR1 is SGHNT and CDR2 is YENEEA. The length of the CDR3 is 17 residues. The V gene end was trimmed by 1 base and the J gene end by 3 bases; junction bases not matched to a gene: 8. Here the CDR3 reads CASSLAPNGLAEETQYF. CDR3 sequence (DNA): TGTGCCAGCAGCTTAGCCCCCAACGGACTAGCGGAAGAGACCCAGTACTTC.

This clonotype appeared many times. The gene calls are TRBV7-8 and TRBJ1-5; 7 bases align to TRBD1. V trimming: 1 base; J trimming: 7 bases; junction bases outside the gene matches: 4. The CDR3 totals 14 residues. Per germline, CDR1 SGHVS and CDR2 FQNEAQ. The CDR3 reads CASSLVGRGQPQHF. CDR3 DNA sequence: TGTGCCAGCAGCTTAGTCGGCAGGGGGCAGCCCCAGCATTTT.

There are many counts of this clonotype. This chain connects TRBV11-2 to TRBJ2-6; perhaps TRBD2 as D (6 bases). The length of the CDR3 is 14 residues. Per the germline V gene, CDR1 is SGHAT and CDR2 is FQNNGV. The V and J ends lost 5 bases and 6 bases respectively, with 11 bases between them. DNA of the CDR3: TGTGCCAGCAGCCTCGCGGGGATGGCCAACGTCCTGACTTTC. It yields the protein CASSLAGMANVLTF.

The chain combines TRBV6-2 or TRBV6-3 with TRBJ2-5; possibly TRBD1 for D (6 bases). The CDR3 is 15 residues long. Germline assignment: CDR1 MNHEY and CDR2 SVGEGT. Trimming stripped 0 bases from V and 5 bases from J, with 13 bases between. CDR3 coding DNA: TGTGCCAGCAGTTACTCGCCCAGGGGTGGGGAGACCCAGTACTTC. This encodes CASSYSPRGGETQYF.

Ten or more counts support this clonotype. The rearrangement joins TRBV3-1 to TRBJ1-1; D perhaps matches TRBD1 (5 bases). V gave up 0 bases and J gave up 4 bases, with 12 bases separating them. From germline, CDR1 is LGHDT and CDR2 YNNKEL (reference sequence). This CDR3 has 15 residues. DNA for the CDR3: TGTGCCAGCAGCCAAGATGTGGGGCGAGGCACTGAAGCTTTCTTT. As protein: CASSQDVGRGTEAFF.

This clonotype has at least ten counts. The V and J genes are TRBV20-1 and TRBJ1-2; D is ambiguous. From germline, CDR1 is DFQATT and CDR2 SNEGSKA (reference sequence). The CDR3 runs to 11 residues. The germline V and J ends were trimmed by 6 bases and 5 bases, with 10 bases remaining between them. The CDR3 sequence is CSAPLTYGYTF. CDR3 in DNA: TGCAGTGCCCCCTTAACGTATGGCTACACCTTC.

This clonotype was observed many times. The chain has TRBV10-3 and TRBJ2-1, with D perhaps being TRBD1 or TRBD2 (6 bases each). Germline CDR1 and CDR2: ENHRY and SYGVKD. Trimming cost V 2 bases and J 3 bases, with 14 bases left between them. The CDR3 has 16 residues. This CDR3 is CAISEIGGQVYNEQFF. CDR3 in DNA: TGTGCCATCAGTGAGATCGGGGGACAAGTCTACAATGAGCAGTTCTTC.